The clone carrying this T cell receptor (beta chain) was picked up many times. Its cognate antigen is unknown. The data were taken from a study of T cells in Graves' hyperthyroidism and ophthalmopathy. This CDR3 is 15 amino acids long. Germline CDR1 is SGHVS and CDR2 is FQNEAQ. The V gene lost 1 base and the J gene lost 1 base, with 10 bases spanning the gap. The TCR beta CDR3 regions underwent amplification using RNA transcripts as the source. The TCR CDR3 was amplified in a first-round RT-PCR using the HTBI primer set. Using its own MiXCR run on the multiplex PCR reads, TCRdb lists one record per CDR3 protein. The data contain roughly 520,000 distinct CDR3 sequences, approximately 24% of them singletons. General study findings and limits: Ophthalmopathy, as predicted by the model, came a median 6.5 months after the prediction. Most thyroid clonotypes that were expanded above 0.001 also turned up in blood.

A 10 ml volume of fresh peripheral blood provided the PBMCs. The source of this sequence is a woman aged 30 to 39 with Graves' ophthalmopathy. The chain couples TRBV7-8 to TRBJ2-5, with D perhaps TRBD2 (5 bases). Material: blood. CDR3 protein: CASSLGERFQETQYF. CDR3 coding DNA: TGTGCCAGCAGCTTAGGGGAGCGCTTCCAAGAGACCCAGTACTTC.